The clone carrying this T cell receptor beta chain was observed a few times. Its antigen is undetermined. This specimen belongs to a study of T cells in Graves' hyperthyroidism and ophthalmopathy. Study results and limitations: The model predicted ophthalmopathy a median around 6.5 months before onset. The blood repertoire included most of the expanded thyroid clonotypes above 0.001.

Pregnant or lactating patients were excluded, as were those with uncontrolled infection or other autoimmune disease. In making diagnoses, clinical symptoms, serum thyroxine and TRAb, thyroid ultrasound and orbital computed tomography were all used. This CDR3 is 15 amino acids long. J was trimmed by 0 bases and V by 1 base; bases with no gene match: 1. Germline lookup yields CDR1 MGHRA and CDR2 YSYEKL. TCR beta CDR3 sequences were amplified from RNA transcripts. The TCR CDR3 first-round RT-PCR relied on the HTBI primer set. TCRdb analysed the multiplex PCR reads with MiXCR anew, one entry per CDR3 protein. The sample lists about 700,000 distinct CDR3 sequences, 45% occurring once.

The origin of this receptor is an adult man with Graves' disease, either hyperthyroidism or ophthalmopathy (not recorded which). The chain employs TRBV4-1 and TRBJ2-7; 9 bases fit TRBD2. Sequencing input: peripheral blood or thyroid tissue (not recorded which). The CDR3 region is CASSQGLADSYEQYF. The CDR3 DNA is TGCGCCAGCAGCCAAGGACTAGCGGACTCCTACGAGCAGTACTTC.